Following are 20 T cell receptor beta chains from one sample sequenced in a study. TCRdb processed the 5' RACE reads anew with MiXCR; each CDR3 protein has one entry. The table has roughly 50,000 distinct CDR3 sequences, about 15% seen once; the top ten hold under 3%. Sequencing was performed on naive CD4+ T cells sorted from blood. Subset here: naive CD4+ T cells, CD4+CD45RA+CD25-. Source of these receptors: a female donor with breast cancer.

This sequence joins TRBV6-2 or TRBV6-3 and TRBJ2-5; the match to TRBD2 covers 9 bases. The V gene end was trimmed by 6 bases and the J gene end by 7 bases; junction bases not matched to a gene: 6. This CDR3 region has 13 residues. Germline values: CDR1 MNHEY, CDR2 SVGEGT. The CDR3 region is CASSDSGRVTQYF. The CDR3 DNA reads as TGTGCCAGCAGCGATAGCGGGAGAGTGACCCAGTACTTC.

The sample holds a few counts of this clonotype. The chain couples TRBV12-3 or TRBV12-4 to TRBJ2-2; tentatively, D is TRBD1 (6 bases). V dropped 11 bases and J dropped 0 bases, with 16 bases sitting between them. The CDR3 spans 15 residues. In nucleotides, the CDR3 is TGTGCCGGAAGAGTAGGGACAACGAACACCGGGGAGCTGTTTTTT. Translated, it gives CAGRVGTTNTGELFF.

The chain recombines TRBV5-5 with TRBJ2-7; TRBD1 is a possible D gene (6 bases). Germline CDR1 and CDR2: SGHKS and YYEKEE (reference sequence). The CDR3 is 11 amino acids. V was cut by 4 bases and J by 8 bases, with 10 bases left in between. The CDR3 loop reads CASSIGQKQYF. CDR3 bases: TGTGCCAGCAGCATCGGACAGAAGCAGTACTTC.

This clonotype has a handful of counts. The CDR3 spells CASNPGQGPLYEQYF. DNA of the CDR3: TGTGCCAGCAACCCGGGACAGGGACCCCTCTACGAGCAGTACTTC. This chain uses TRBV12-3 or TRBV12-4 with TRBJ2-7, with 9 bases identical to TRBD1. V lost 7 bases and J lost 3; bases outside the gene matches: 10. The CDR3 extends over 15 amino acids.

At least ten counts were recorded for this clonotype. The rearrangement links TRBV7-8 to TRBJ2-7; tentatively, D is TRBD2 (6 bases). The V end was cut by 2 bases, the J end by 3 bases, with 17 bases between. Germline CDR1 reads SGHVS; CDR2 reads FQNEAQ. The CDR3 contains 16 residues. The CDR3 loop is CASSLSSWRDGYEQYF. The DNA for the CDR3 is TGTGCCAGCAGCTTATCTTCATGGCGGGACGGCTACGAGCAGTACTTC.

The gene calls are TRBV5-1 and TRBJ1-1; no reliable D call. Germline values: CDR1 SGHRS, CDR2 YFSETQ. This CDR3 comprises 14 residues. V lost 2 bases to trimming and J lost 0 bases, with 8 bases between them. CDR3 in amino acids: CASSFQSMNTEAFF. The DNA for the CDR3 is TGCGCCAGCAGCTTCCAGTCCATGAACACTGAAGCTTTCTTT.

This chain links TRBV6-1 with TRBJ2-1, with TRBD2 matching 8 bases. The CDR3 extends over 22 amino acids. The J segment lost 1 base and the V segment lost 0 bases, leaving 20 bases of the junction unmatched. Germline values: CDR1 MNHNS, CDR2 SASEGT. The chain's CDR3 is CASSEAGPGGRKFYSSYNEQFF. CDR3 bases: TGTGCCAGCAGTGAAGCTGGCCCGGGGGGGCGTAAATTTTATTCGTCCTACAATGAGCAGTTCTTC.

CDR3 loop: CASSRDRVSQQYF. The CDR3 nucleotides read TGCGCCAGCAGCAGGGACAGGGTTTCTCAGCAGTACTTC. The chain uses TRBV10-1 and TRBJ2-7; TRBD1 agrees at 9 bases. The CDR3 is 13 amino acids. The trim removed 6 bases at V and 8 bases at J, leaving 8 bases unmatched. Germline V CDR1 and CDR2: WNHNN, SYGVQD (reference sequence).

This clonotype has just a few counts. This chain joins TRBV30 and TRBJ2-5; 13 positions agree with TRBD2. J lost 1 base, V lost 0 bases, and 11 bases had no gene match. The CDR3 covers 19 residues. The germline CDR1 and CDR2 sequences are GTSNPN and SVGIG (reference sequence). Here the CDR3 DNA reads TGTGCCTGGAGTGTATGGGTCCCGGGGACTAGCGGGATCCAAGAGACCCAGTACTTC. Its translation: CAWSVWVPGTSGIQETQYF.

This clonotype appeared a few times. V is TRBV24-1 and J is TRBJ1-2; D is ambiguous. Germline loops: CDR1 KGHDR, CDR2 SFDVKD. V was trimmed by 6 bases and J by 5 bases, leaving 12 bases between them. The CDR3 has 13 residues. CDR3 sequence reads: CATSLNGDYGYTF. The CDR3 DNA follows: TGTGCCACCAGTTTGAACGGGGATTATGGCTACACCTTC.

This clonotype showed up just a few times. The V call is TRBV2, the J call TRBJ1-1, with 9 nucleotides matching TRBD1. This CDR3 spans 14 amino acids. Germline CDR1 reads SNHLY; CDR2 reads FYNNEI. J lost 5 bases, V lost 10 bases, and 11 bases had no gene match. CDR3 nucleotide sequence: TGTGCCAAAGGGACAGGGTTCGTGGGAACTGAAGCTTTCTTT. Its translation is CAKGTGFVGTEAFF.

The CDR3 spells CASRIESRATGELFF. In DNA, the CDR3 is TGTGCCAGCAGAATTGAGTCCAGGGCCACCGGGGAGCTGTTTTTT. V is TRBV5-5 and J is TRBJ2-2; possibly TRBD1 for D (5 bases). CDR1 and CDR2 from the germline V gene are SGHKS and YYEKEE (reference sequence). V was clipped by 5 bases and J by 4 bases, with 15 bases between them. CDR3 length: 15 amino acids.

As concerns this clonotype: Germline is not matched at one junction end, which may reflect a read error. The V call is TRBV29-1, the J call TRBJ1-1; D may be TRBD1 (5 bases). CDR1 is SQVTM, CDR2 ANQGSEA, per germline. The CDR3 is 15 amino acids. The CDR3 DNA follows: TGCGGCGTTCCACGTCGGGGGACTTCGAACACTGAAGCTTTCTTT. Translating it yields CGVPRRGTSNTEAFF.

This clonotype has only a few counts. The rearrangement uses TRBV5-5 and TRBJ2-1, with 7 positions matching TRBD1. Germline CDR1 is SGHKS and CDR2 is YYEKEE (reference sequence). Trimming removed 2 bases from V and 7 bases from J; junction bases left unmatched: 3. The CDR3 totals 13 residues. The CDR3, as DNA: TGTGCCAGCAGCTTTTACAGGGGTAATGAGCAGTTCTTC. Its translation is CASSFYRGNEQFF.

This clonotype occurred a few times. The gene calls are TRBV5-1 and TRBJ2-3; 11 nucleotides agree with TRBD1. After removal of 4 bases from V and 3 bases from J, the junction contained 7 bases not matched to a gene. The germline V gene encodes CDR1 SGHRS and CDR2 YFSETQ. This CDR3 has 16 amino acids. CDR3 in DNA: TGCGCCAGCAGCCCTACCGGGACAGGGGGAACAGATACGCAGTATTTT. Residues: CASSPTGTGGTDTQYF.

This clonotype was observed a handful of times. The J gene is TRBJ2-5, the V gene TRBV12-3 or TRBV12-4, with 8 bases identical to TRBD1. This CDR3 region has 16 residues. V lost 6 bases and J lost 1; bases outside the gene matches: 10. In DNA form, the CDR3 reads TGTGCCAGCAGCCCCACAGGGGGAGCGGTCCAAGAGACCCAGTACTTC. As protein: CASSPTGGAVQETQYF.

The sample holds many counts of this clonotype. The chain employs TRBV5-6 and TRBJ1-5, with a weak D call TRBD1 (5 bases). The CDR3 is made up of 15 amino acids. CDR1 is SGHDT and CDR2 is YYEEEE in the germline V gene. Trimming took off 3 bases at V and 4 bases at J, with 14 bases between the two ends. For the CDR3, the DNA is TGTGCCAGCAGCTCTCTCGACAGCCCGAATCAGCCCCAGCATTTT. This codes for CASSSLDSPNQPQHF.

This clonotype was counted between two and nine times. J is TRBJ1-4 and V is TRBV4-1, with D possibly TRBD1 on 6 matching bases. Trimming left V 1 base short and J 8 bases short, with 17 bases between. CDR1 and CDR2 (germline): MGHRA, YSYEKL. This CDR3 spans 16 amino acids. The CDR3 protein is CASSQGGSGDSEKLFF. For the CDR3, the DNA is TGCGCCAGCAGCCAAGGAGGATCAGGGGATAGCGAAAAACTGTTTTTT.

This chain connects TRBV6-5 to TRBJ1-1, with D possibly TRBD1 on 6 matching bases. V lost 5 bases, J lost 4 bases, and 14 bases lay in between. From germline, CDR1 is MNHEY and CDR2 SVGAGI. The CDR3 is 14 residues long. CDR3 loop: CASSNALQGTEAFF. In DNA form, the CDR3 reads TGTGCCAGCAGTAACGCATTACAGGGCACTGAAGCTTTCTTT.

This rearrangement joins TRBV18 to TRBJ2-7, with D maybe TRBD1 (6 bases). The CDR3 is 13 amino acids. The V end was cut by 3 bases, the J end by 6 bases, with 12 bases between. CDR1 and CDR2 from the germline V gene are KGHSH and LQKENI. The CDR3 spells CASSPGHFAEQYF. The CDR3 DNA reads TGTGCCAGCTCACCGGGACACTTCGCCGAGCAGTACTTC.